Below, 28 T cell receptor beta chains from the same sample are listed, as sequenced in a study of blood T cell repertoires in COVID-19. The repertoire was sequenced with immunoSEQ multiplex PCR; TCRdb's copy has only in-frame clones and lacks some. The sample yields about 250,000 clones, roughly 89% seen once. The sequencing input was peripheral blood. The source is a woman aged 55-69 years with COVID-19, enrolled during active disease.

In its sample, this clone was seen once. CDR3 sequence: CASSSAGSNEQFF. The CDR3 region has the DNA TGTGCCAGCAGCTCGGCGGGGAGCAATGAGCAGTTCTTC. J is TRBJ2-1 and V is TRBV7-3; D is perhaps TRBD2 (6 bases). This CDR3 region has 13 residues. Germline CDR1 is SGHTA and CDR2 is FQGTGA. Trimming left V 4 bases short and J 6 bases short, with 10 bases between.

The chain combines TRBV6-5 with TRBJ1-1, with 7 bases identical to TRBD1. Germline V gene lookup returns CDR1 MNHEY and CDR2 SVGAGI. J gave up 4 bases and V 4 bases, and 9 bases lay outside the gene matches. The CDR3 length is 15 residues. CDR3 in DNA: TGTGCCAGCAGTTCTACAGGGGTGGGGAGCACTGAAGCTTTCTTT. This sequence encodes CASSSTGVGSTEAFF.

The chain combines TRBV10-3 with TRBJ2-7, with D maybe TRBD1 (5 bases). The CDR3 is 11 residues long. Germline V lookup: CDR1 ENHRY, CDR2 SYGVKD. Deletions cut 3 bases from V and 6 bases from J, with 6 bases between. As DNA, the CDR3 is TGTGCCATCAGTGACAGGGCCGAGCAGTACTTC. Its translation is CAISDRAEQYF.

V and J are TRBV4-2 and TRBJ1-3; D is unresolved. The CDR3 spans 15 residues. The germline V gene encodes CDR1 LGHNA and CDR2 YNFKEQ. Between the trimmed V and J ends, which lost 6 bases and 0 bases, there was a span of 12 bases. Here the CDR3 reads CASRNEGRSGNTIYF. Written as DNA, the CDR3 is TGTGCCAGCAGGAACGAGGGTCGCTCTGGAAACACCATATATTTT.

This rearrangement joins TRBV7-2 to TRBJ2-4; a possible D gene is TRBD1 (5 bases). The germline V and J ends were trimmed by 5 bases and 0 bases, with 11 bases remaining between them. CDR1 is SGHTA, CDR2 FQGNSA, per germline. This CDR3 is built from 15 residues. The CDR3 DNA follows: TGTGCCAGCAGCCCCCGACAGCTAGCCAAAAACATTCAGTACTTC. Encoded protein: CASSPRQLAKNIQYF.

The rearrangement links TRBV7-2 to TRBJ2-1, with a weak D call TRBD2 (6 bases). The germline V and J ends were trimmed by 5 bases and 0 bases, with 14 bases remaining between them. The germline V gene encodes CDR1 SGHTA and CDR2 FQGNSA. This CDR3 is built from 16 residues. As DNA, the CDR3 is TGTGCCAGCAGCCGCCCTCCGGGGGACTCCTACAATGAGCAGTTCTTC. Translating it yields CASSRPPGDSYNEQFF.

As concerns this clone: Other DNA sequences in the sample encode the same CDR3. The rearrangement links TRBV4-3 to TRBJ2-7, with TRBD1 matching 9 bases. V shed 4 bases and J 0 bases; nucleotides not matched to a gene: 4. This CDR3 has 15 residues. Germline assignment: CDR1 LGHNA and CDR2 YSLEER. The CDR3 spells CASSPGTGISYEQYF. CDR3 DNA: TGCGCCAGCAGCCCGGGGACAGGGATCTCCTACGAGCAGTACTTC.

The chain recombines TRBV7-3 with TRBJ2-7; D possibly corresponds to TRBD1 (5 bases). V dropped 2 bases and J dropped 5 bases, with 10 bases sitting between them. The CDR3 totals 13 residues. From germline, CDR1 is SGHTA and CDR2 FQGTGA. The CDR3 loop reads CASSLGADNEQYF. CDR3 nucleotides: TGTGCCAGCAGCTTAGGGGCGGACAACGAGCAGTACTTC.

Points on this clone: A junction end diverges from the germline sequence, so it may reflect a read error. V gene TRBV6-1 combines with J gene TRBJ1-1; D uncertain. CDR3 length: 14 amino acids. Germline lookup yields CDR1 MNHNS and CDR2 SASEGT. CDR3 residues: CASREVAPNTEAFF. The DNA of the CDR3 is TGTGCCAGCAGAGAAGTGGCTCCGAACACTGAAGCTTTCTTT.

This clone was recorded only once. The genes are TRBV15 and TRBJ1-1; possible D gene TRBD1, 5 bases. The V gene's germline CDR1 is LNHNV and CDR2 YYDKDF (reference sequence). The V and J ends lost 1 base and 1 base respectively, with 10 bases between them. The CDR3 consists of 15 residues. CDR3 DNA sequence: TGTGCCACCAGCAGAGCTCCTAGGGGGAACACTGAAGCTTTCTTT. Protein sequence: CATSRAPRGNTEAFF.

The rearrangement links TRBV9 to TRBJ1-6, with D possibly being TRBD1 (5 bases). Germline V CDR1 and CDR2: SGDLS, YYNGEE. Trimming took 0 bases from V and 10 from J, leaving 14 bases between them. This CDR3 region has 15 residues. Here the CDR3 reads CASSVGPGPESPLHF. The CDR3, as DNA: TGTGCCAGCAGCGTAGGCCCAGGGCCGGAGTCACCCCTCCACTTT.

The chain links TRBV15 to TRBJ1-2; D unresolved. This CDR3 has 13 amino acids. Germline V gives CDR1 LNHNV, CDR2 YYDKDF (reference sequence). Trimming removed 0 bases at V and 8 bases at J, with 10 bases between. This CDR3 is CATSRERVRGYTF. The CDR3 nucleotides read TGTGCCACCAGCAGAGAGAGGGTGCGGGGCTACACCTTC.

The chain combines TRBV6-5 with TRBJ1-2; D gene unclear. This CDR3 has 13 residues. Germline V CDR1 and CDR2: MNHEY, SVGAGI. Trimming stripped 6 bases from V and 1 base from J, with 9 bases between. The CDR3 DNA sequence: TGTGCCAGCAGGATAGGGAGTAACTATGGCTACACCTTC. This codes for CASRIGSNYGYTF.

The chain recombines TRBV18 with TRBJ1-1; TRBD1 is a possible D gene (6 bases). The V gene's germline CDR1 is KGHSH and CDR2 LQKENI. Trimming cost V 6 bases and J 1 base, with 12 bases left between them. The CDR3 extends over 14 amino acids. The CDR3 reads CASSLGQSNTEAFF. In nucleotides, the CDR3 is TGTGCCAGCTCCCTTGGACAGTCGAACACTGAAGCTTTCTTT. The whole variable domain, remainder taken from reference TRBV18 and TRBJ1-1, is NAGVMQNPRHLVRRRGQEARLRCSPMKGHSHVYWYRQLPEEGLKFMVYLQKENIIDESGMPKERFSAEFPKEGPSILRIQQVVRGDSAAYFCASSLGQSNTEAFFGQGTRLTVV.

This clone has a single count. J is TRBJ2-4 and V is TRBV6-2 or TRBV6-3; 13 bases match TRBD2. This CDR3 is 15 amino acids long. Germline trimming cut 0 bases from V and 10 bases from J; bases unmatched to any gene: 3. In germline, CDR1 is MNHEY, CDR2 SVGEGT. CDR3: CASSYSGTSGKIQYF. CDR3 nucleotide sequence: TGTGCCAGCAGTTACTCGGGGACTAGCGGGAAAATTCAGTACTTC.

The rearrangement uses TRBV5-4 and TRBJ1-2; 12 bases are shared with TRBD1. Germline V gene data show CDR1 as SGHNT and CDR2 as YYREEE (reference sequence). The CDR3 consists of 17 residues. Trimming removed 3 bases from V and 0 bases from J; junction bases left unmatched: 6. CDR3 DNA sequence: TGTGCCAGCAGCTCGGGGGGACAGGGGGCCACTAACTATGGCTACACCTTC. Residues: CASSSGGQGATNYGYTF.

J is TRBJ2-7 and V is TRBV18; TRBD1 matches at 8 bases. Trimming took 3 bases from V and 5 from J; bases not matched to a gene: 6. Germline V gene lookup returns CDR1 KGHSH and CDR2 LQKENI. The CDR3 loop spans 14 amino acids. The CDR3, as DNA: TGTGCCAGCTCACCTAGCAGGGGGCGTAACGAGCAGTACTTC. Residues: CASSPSRGRNEQYF.

This sequence joins TRBV4-2 and TRBJ2-7; D call uncertain. The CDR3 contains 15 residues. V dropped 1 base and J dropped 2 bases, with 12 bases sitting between them. Germline V lookup: CDR1 LGHNA, CDR2 YNFKEQ. CDR3: CASSQVLGQAYEQYF. The CDR3, as DNA: TGTGCCAGCAGCCAAGTTCTTGGGCAGGCCTACGAGCAGTACTTC.

The CDR3 bases are TGTGCCAGCCGCAGTGGCGGCTTGAACACTGAAGCTTTCTTT. Translating it yields CASRSGGLNTEAFF. V gene TRBV2 combines with J gene TRBJ1-1, with unresolved D. This CDR3 region has 14 residues. Trimming took 8 bases from V and 0 from J, leaving 13 bases between them. Germline CDR1 is SNHLY and CDR2 is FYNNEI.

The rearrangement links TRBV2 to TRBJ1-2; TRBD1 aligns across 11 bases. After removal of 7 bases from V and 4 bases from J, the junction contained 5 bases not matched to a gene. CDR3 length equals 14 residues. Germline assignment: CDR1 SNHLY and CDR2 FYNNEI. CDR3 protein: CASTGQGAGYGYTF. CDR3 sequence (DNA): TGTGCCAGCACTGGACAGGGGGCGGGCTATGGCTACACCTTC.

The chain couples TRBV4-1 to TRBJ1-5; D not certain. The CDR3 length is 15 residues. CDR1 and CDR2 (germline): MGHRA, YSYEKL. The V end was cut by 4 bases, the J end by 0 bases, with 10 bases between. CDR3 loop: CASSPGVNSNQPQHF. The CDR3 DNA follows: TGCGCCAGCAGCCCCGGGGTAAATAGCAATCAGCCCCAGCATTTT.

This chain links TRBV10-3 with TRBJ1-1; perhaps TRBD1 as D (5 bases). Germline assignment: CDR1 ENHRY and CDR2 SYGVKD. V gave up 0 bases and J gave up 0 bases, with 11 bases separating them. The CDR3 is 16 amino acids. CDR3 DNA sequence: TGTGCCATCAGTGAGTCGAAAATAGGGGTGAACACTGAAGCTTTCTTT. Residues: CAISESKIGVNTEAFF.

The rearrangement links TRBV25-1 to TRBJ1-4; TRBD1 is a possible D gene (5 bases). This CDR3 region has 13 residues. CDR1 and CDR2 from the germline V gene are MGHDK and SYGVNS. V lost 8 bases to trimming and J lost 2 bases, with 9 bases between them. The DNA of the CDR3 is TGTGCCAGCCGCCGGGGGACTAATGAAAAACTGTTTTTT. This gives the protein CASRRGTNEKLFF.

This clone was observed a few times. CDR3 sequence: CASSSQIAGAGDTQYF. The CDR3 DNA is TGTGCCAGCAGCTCCCAAATAGCGGGGGCGGGAGATACGCAGTATTTT. V gene TRBV5-4 combines with J gene TRBJ2-3; TRBD2 matches 9 bases. The germline V gene encodes CDR1 SGHNT and CDR2 YYREEE (reference sequence). CDR3 length: 16 residues. Germline trimming cut 3 bases from V and 5 bases from J; bases unmatched to any gene: 10.

The J gene is TRBJ1-5, the V gene TRBV5-8; maybe TRBD1 (6 bases). V lost 2 bases and J lost 4, with 19 bases in between. CDR3 length: 17 residues. Germline V CDR1 and CDR2: SGHTS, YDEGEE. CDR3 nucleotides: TGTGCCAGCAGCTTTCGGTGGCAGGGGAAACTAAATCAGCCCCAGCATTTT. Its protein product is CASSFRWQGKLNQPQHF.

The genes are TRBV4-2 and TRBJ1-1, with TRBD1 as a possible D gene (6 bases). There are 17 residues in the CDR3. Trimming left V 5 bases short and J 3 bases short, with 22 bases between. Germline values: CDR1 LGHNA, CDR2 YNFKEQ. The CDR3 DNA reads TGTGCCAGCAGCGGGGGCGGGCTTCCCCGTATGGACACTGAAGCTTTCTTT. Translating gives CASSGGGLPRMDTEAFF.

The chain is built from TRBV9 and TRBJ2-7, with D unclear. The germline V gene encodes CDR1 SGDLS and CDR2 YYNGEE. The CDR3 loop spans 14 amino acids. The germline V and J ends were trimmed by 3 bases and 1 base, with 11 bases remaining between them. The CDR3 spells CASSGYPTSYEQYF. The DNA for the CDR3 is TGTGCCAGCAGCGGGTATCCAACATCCTACGAGCAGTACTTC.

J is TRBJ2-7 and V is TRBV19, with 9 bases matching TRBD2. In germline, CDR1 is LNHDA, CDR2 SQIVND (reference sequence). The CDR3 has 15 residues. Trimming took 4 bases from V and 2 from J; bases not matched to a gene: 6. CDR3 sequence reads: CASSTPGLATYEQYF. In nucleotides, the CDR3 is TGTGCCAGTAGTACTCCGGGACTAGCCACCTACGAGCAGTACTTC.